The clone carrying this TCR beta chain appeared many times. Its antigen remains unknown. This sample was taken from a study of early T cells in non-severe SARS-CoV-2 infection. Study in general: The sequenced material was bulk RNA from unsorted whole blood, and its chains were unpaired.

cDNA molecules, individually, were tagged with unique molecular identifiers. TCRdb reprocessed the 5' RACE reads via MiXCR and lists one record per CDR3 protein. The table includes approximately 40,000 distinct CDR3 sequences, roughly a tenth detected once. Germline V gene sequence: CDR1 SGHRS, CDR2 YFSETQ. This CDR3 contains 15 residues. The V end was cut by 0 bases, the J end by 0 bases, with 9 bases between. Study findings and constraints: Missing private and CD4 specificities, VDJdb matching favored anti-spike CD8 responses.

The sequenced sample was whole blood. This sequence joins TRBV5-1 and TRBJ1-1, with D unclear. This clonotype was sampled from an adult who was a healthcare worker with PCR-confirmed SARS-CoV-2 infection or an uninfected control (not recorded which). The CDR3 is CASSLGERMNTEAFF. CDR3 sequence (DNA): TGCGCCAGCAGCTTGGGGGAGAGAATGAACACTGAAGCTTTCTTT.